This record concerns one T cell receptor (beta chain) sequence. Its antigen is unknown. CDR3 length equals 12 residues. The germline gives CDR1 MNHEY, CDR2 SVGAGI. Trimming removed 2 bases at V and 14 bases at J, with 15 bases between. This entry is derived from a study of OX40 agonist ivuxolimab in advanced cancers. Study overall: The drug used for patients, ivuxolimab, was an agonistic anti-OX40 (CD134) antibody. Enrollees could have had prior anti-PD-1, anti-PD-L1 or anti-CTLA-4 therapy, which over 35% had received. Dose-escalation cases comprised hepatocellular carcinoma, melanoma, renal cell or head and neck cancer. Study observations and caveats: CD8+ T cells were the subset that, on average, had more expanded clones than CD4+.

Produced via immunoSEQ multiplex PCR; TCRdb's table is partial and in-frame only. The data contain approximately 79,000 clones, over 75% of them singletons. This clonotype was sampled from an adult with an advanced solid tumor such as melanoma, head and neck, liver or kidney cancer. This sequence joins TRBV6-5 and TRBJ1-2; D not resolved. The material was CD4+ or CD8+ T cells sorted from blood, obtained in a trial of the OX40 agonist ivuxolimab. In nucleotides, the CDR3 is TGTGCCAGCAGTTACCGGGATGTGGAGGAAACCTTC. This codes for CASSYRDVEETF.